The clone carrying this TCR beta chain has a handful of counts. The data belong to a study of low-dose radiotherapy and immunotherapy resistance in tumors. The wider study: Every two weeks patients got nivolumab 240 mg flat dose, plus ipilimumab 1 mg/kg every six weeks, intravenously.

Alpha- and beta-chain coverage of first-strand cDNA came from TRAV- and TRBV-specific primers. Amplification, which lasted about 20 PCR cycles, used a constant-region primer and V-primer adapter to amplify TCRs. Via MiXCR, TCRdb re-called the reads, giving one row per CDR3 protein. This table has 15,000 to 20,000 distinct CDR3 sequences, over 65% appearing once. The CDR3 length is 14 residues. V gave up 4 bases and J gave up 3 bases; unmatched junction bases: 7. Germline CDR1 is SQVTM and CDR2 is ANQGSEA. The J gene is TRBJ1-2, the V gene TRBV29-1, with 8 bases that match TRBD1. The receptor was isolated from a human donor with advanced metastatic prostate, ovarian, gallbladder or colorectal cancer (not recorded which). This table probably holds off-target reads from a library built for another chain. The CDR3 DNA is TGCAGCGTTGTGTCCAGGGGGCTGGACTATGGCTACACCTTC. Its protein product is CSVVSRGLDYGYTF.